The rows below give T cell receptor beta chains drawn from one sample of a study of T cells in localized non-small cell lung cancer. The repertoire was sequenced with immunoSEQ multiplex PCR; TCRdb's copy has only in-frame clones and lacks some. This table holds about 53,000 clones, approximately 83% found once. The material was peripheral blood mononuclear cells, obtained before any cancer treatment. The receptor source for this set is a man between 40 and 70 years old with stage III lung adenocarcinoma. CDR3s include the opening cysteine and the closing phenylalanine or tryptophan. A D gene is named only where the DNA matches it firmly. The size of a clone is reported for some rows only, either as once, few or many, or as a class for expanded clones.

V gene: TRBV5-4
clone size: NA
J gene: TRBJ1-4
D gene: NA
CDR3 protein: CASSPGPRGDNEKLFF
CDR3 DNA: TGTGCCAGCAGCCCAGGTCCCCGGGGCGATAATGAAAAACTGTTTTTT

V gene: TRBV14
clone size: NA
J gene: TRBJ1-3
D gene: TRBD1
CDR3 protein: CASSRDRDRSGNTIYF
CDR3 DNA: TGTGCCAGCAGCCGGGACAGGGATCGGTCTGGAAACACCATATATTTT

V gene: TRBV6-5
clone size: once
J gene: TRBJ1-4
D gene: NA
CDR3 protein: CASSNRQTTNEKLFF
CDR3 DNA: TGTGCCAGCAGCAATCGACAGACAACTAATGAAAAACTGTTTTTT

V gene: TRBV13
clone size: NA
J gene: TRBJ2-3
D gene: NA
CDR3 protein: CASSLTPQIGGTDTQYF
CDR3 DNA: TGTGCCAGCAGCTTAACCCCACAGATTGGCGGCACAGATACGCAGTATTTT

V gene: TRBV5-1
clone size: NA
J gene: TRBJ2-7
D gene: NA
CDR3 protein: CASSPGTLYEQYF
CDR3 DNA: TGCGCCAGCAGCCCCGGGACTCTGTACGAGCAGTACTTC

V gene: TRBV13
clone size: few
J gene: TRBJ1-2
D gene: NA
CDR3 protein: CASSSILDKEGYTF
CDR3 DNA: TGTGCCAGCAGCTCGATCCTTGACAAAGAGGGCTACACCTTC

V gene: TRBV27
clone size: NA
J gene: TRBJ2-7
D gene: NA
CDR3 protein: CASSFGQGYEQYF
CDR3 DNA: TGTGCCAGCAGTTTCGGCCAGGGCTACGAGCAGTACTTC

V gene: TRBV11-2
clone size: NA
J gene: TRBJ2-1
D gene: TRBD2
CDR3 protein: CASSTSGRINEQFF
CDR3 DNA: TGTGCCAGCAGTACTAGCGGTAGAATCAATGAGCAGTTCTTC

V gene: TRBV5-1
clone size: NA
J gene: TRBJ2-2
D gene: NA
CDR3 protein: CASSLEHDTGELFF
CDR3 DNA: TGCGCCAGCAGCTTGGAACACGACACCGGGGAGCTGTTTTTT

V gene: TRBV9
clone size: NA
J gene: TRBJ1-1
D gene: TRBD1
CDR3 protein: CASSVVGTGETEAFF
CDR3 DNA: TGTGCCAGCAGCGTAGTAGGTACAGGGGAAACTGAAGCTTTCTTT

V gene: TRBV7-2
clone size: NA
J gene: TRBJ2-1
D gene: NA
CDR3 protein: CASSLATGSSYNEQFF
CDR3 DNA: TGTGCCAGCAGCTTAGCAACAGGATCTTCCTACAATGAGCAGTTCTTC

V gene: TRBV2
clone size: NA
J gene: TRBJ2-1
D gene: NA
CDR3 protein: CASIVGDGAYNEQFF
CDR3 DNA: TGTGCCAGCATCGTGGGGGATGGGGCCTACAATGAGCAGTTCTTC

V gene: TRBV2
clone size: NA
J gene: TRBJ2-2
D gene: TRBD2
CDR3 protein: CASSESRGGLRTGELFF
CDR3 DNA: TGTGCCAGCAGTGAAAGCCGGGGGGGCCTTAGAACAGGGGAGCTGTTTTTT

V gene: TRBV14
clone size: once
J gene: TRBJ2-7
D gene: TRBD2
CDR3 protein: CASSPGGGIYEQYF
CDR3 DNA: TGTGCCAGCAGCCCCGGGGGGGGGATCTACGAGCAGTACTTC

V gene: TRBV29-1
clone size: NA
J gene: TRBJ1-2
D gene: NA
CDR3 protein: CRGSRYGYTF
CDR3 DNA: TGCAGGGGGAGTCGCTATGGCTACACCTTC

V gene: TRBV10-3
clone size: NA
J gene: TRBJ2-5
D gene: NA
CDR3 protein: CAIADSVRSQETQYF
CDR3 DNA: TGTGCCATCGCCGACTCGGTACGAAGTCAAGAGACCCAGTACTTC

V gene: TRBV9
clone size: NA
J gene: TRBJ2-4
D gene: NA
CDR3 protein: CASSVQGALGDIQYF
CDR3 DNA: TGTGCCAGCAGCGTACAGGGCGCCCTCGGGGACATTCAGTACTTC

V gene: TRBV23-1
clone size: once
J gene: TRBJ2-3
D gene: TRBD2
CDR3 protein: CASSPARLAGVPRTDTQYF
CDR3 DNA: TGCGCCAGCAGTCCCGCGAGGCTAGCGGGAGTCCCACGCACAGATACGCAGTATTTT

V gene: TRBV5-6
clone size: NA
J gene: TRBJ1-4
D gene: NA
CDR3 protein: CASSLDSNEKLFF
CDR3 DNA: TGTGCCAGCAGCTTAGACAGCAATGAAAAACTGTTTTTT

V gene: TRBV5-1
clone size: NA
J gene: TRBJ2-2
D gene: TRBD2
CDR3 protein: CASSLTSGGAGELFF
CDR3 DNA: TGCGCCAGCAGCTTGACTAGCGGGGGGGCCGGGGAGCTGTTTTTT

V gene: TRBV19
clone size: few
J gene: TRBJ1-2
D gene: NA
CDR3 protein: CATRRGGEGNGYTF
CDR3 DNA: TGTGCCACCCGTCGGGGGGGTGAGGGAAATGGCTACACCTTC

V gene: TRBV4-1
clone size: NA
J gene: TRBJ1-1
D gene: TRBD1
CDR3 protein: CASSRDRGREAFF
CDR3 DNA: TGCGCCAGCAGCCGGGACAGGGGGCGCGAAGCTTTCTTT

V gene: TRBV2
clone size: once
J gene: TRBJ2-3
D gene: TRBD2
CDR3 protein: CASTSVSGADSTDTQYF
CDR3 DNA: TGTGCCAGCACCAGTGTCAGCGGGGCGGACAGCACAGATACGCAGTATTTT

V gene: TRBV5-1
clone size: few
J gene: TRBJ2-3
D gene: NA
CDR3 protein: CASSYNQGTDTQYF
CDR3 DNA: TGCGCCAGCAGCTACAATCAGGGAACAGATACGCAGTATTTT

V gene: TRBV18
clone size: NA
J gene: TRBJ2-1
D gene: NA
CDR3 protein: CASSPPSGGRQGNEQFF
CDR3 DNA: TGTGCCAGCTCACCACCAAGTGGCGGGAGACAGGGCAATGAGCAGTTCTTC

V gene: TRBV5-6
clone size: NA
J gene: TRBJ1-2
D gene: NA
CDR3 protein: CASSIGEYYGYTF
CDR3 DNA: TGTGCCAGCAGCATCGGGGAGTACTATGGCTACACCTTC

V gene: TRBV29-1
clone size: NA
J gene: TRBJ1-1
D gene: TRBD1
CDR3 protein: CSVADRGEAFF
CDR3 DNA: TGCAGCGTTGCGGACAGGGGTGAAGCTTTCTTT

V gene: TRBV7-9
clone size: NA
J gene: TRBJ2-5
D gene: TRBD1
CDR3 protein: CASSFDREETQYF
CDR3 DNA: TGTGCCAGCAGCTTTGACAGGGAAGAGACCCAGTACTTC

V gene: TRBV27
clone size: NA
J gene: TRBJ2-3
D gene: TRBD2
CDR3 protein: CASSLAGGTDTQYF
CDR3 DNA: TGTGCCAGCAGCTTAGCGGGGGGTACAGATACGCAGTATTTT

V gene: TRBV10-3
clone size: NA
J gene: TRBJ1-5
D gene: NA
CDR3 protein: CAISPKESQPQHF
CDR3 DNA: TGTGCCATCAGTCCCAAAGAATCACAGCCCCAGCATTTT

V gene: TRBV18
clone size: NA
J gene: TRBJ2-7
D gene: TRBD1
CDR3 protein: CASSRGQGTGTYEQYF
CDR3 DNA: TGTGCCAGCTCAAGGGGACAGGGGACTGGGACCTACGAGCAGTACTTC

V gene: TRBV2
clone size: NA
J gene: TRBJ2-5
D gene: TRBD2
CDR3 protein: CASSQRLADLHWDF
CDR3 DNA: TGTGCCAGCAGTCAGCGGCTAGCGGACCTGCATTGGGACTTC

V gene: TRBV10-3
clone size: NA
J gene: TRBJ2-3
D gene: NA
CDR3 protein: CAISESTGADTQYF
CDR3 DNA: TGTGCCATCAGTGAGTCGACGGGAGCAGATACGCAGTATTTT

V gene: TRBV5-1
clone size: few
J gene: TRBJ2-5
D gene: NA
CDR3 protein: CASSSQGGQETQYF
CDR3 DNA: TGCGCCAGCAGCTCACAGGGGGGGCAAGAGACCCAGTACTTC

V gene: TRBV19
clone size: NA
J gene: TRBJ2-3
D gene: TRBD1
CDR3 protein: CASSMQEGQGAPDTQYF
CDR3 DNA: TGTGCCAGTAGTATGCAAGAAGGACAGGGGGCCCCAGATACGCAGTATTTT

V gene: TRBV11-2
clone size: large
J gene: TRBJ2-1
D gene: NA
CDR3 protein: CASRSLGEEQFF
CDR3 DNA: TGTGCCAGCAGATCCCTAGGTGAGGAGCAGTTCTTC

V gene: TRBV5-6
clone size: NA
J gene: TRBJ2-5
D gene: TRBD2
CDR3 protein: CASSLVRGTYQETQYF
CDR3 DNA: TGTGCCAGCAGCTTGGTGCGGGGGACCTACCAAGAGACCCAGTACTTC

V gene: TRBV18
clone size: NA
J gene: TRBJ2-5
D gene: NA
CDR3 protein: CASSPRDGETQYF
CDR3 DNA: TGTGCCAGCTCACCCAGGGACGGCGAGACCCAGTACTTC

V gene: TRBV11-3
clone size: NA
J gene: TRBJ2-3
D gene: TRBD2
CDR3 protein: CASSRRAGDTDTQYF
CDR3 DNA: TGTGCCAGCAGCCGACGAGCGGGGGACACAGATACGCAGTATTTT

V gene: TRBV6-1
clone size: once
J gene: TRBJ2-7
D gene: NA
CDR3 protein: CASRPEPKAYEQYF
CDR3 DNA: TGTGCCAGCAGACCCGAGCCGAAAGCCTACGAGCAGTACTTC

V gene: TRBV5-4
clone size: NA
J gene: TRBJ1-3
D gene: TRBD1
CDR3 protein: CASSLGGGPTSGNTIYF
CDR3 DNA: TGTGCCAGCAGCTTAGGAGGGGGCCCAACCTCTGGAAACACCATATATTTT

V gene: TRBV2
clone size: NA
J gene: TRBJ1-4
D gene: NA
CDR3 protein: CASSEGTSGGEKLFF
CDR3 DNA: TGTGCCAGCAGTGAAGGGACATCGGGAGGTGAAAAACTGTTTTTT

V gene: TRBV30
clone size: NA
J gene: TRBJ2-3
D gene: NA
CDR3 protein: CAWSNSLHDTQYF
CDR3 DNA: TGTGCCTGGAGTAATTCCCTACACGATACGCAGTATTTT

V gene: TRBV7-6
clone size: NA
J gene: TRBJ2-7
D gene: NA
CDR3 protein: CASSLEAGASYEQYF
CDR3 DNA: TGTGCCAGCAGCTTAGAGGCGGGCGCTTCCTACGAGCAGTACTTC